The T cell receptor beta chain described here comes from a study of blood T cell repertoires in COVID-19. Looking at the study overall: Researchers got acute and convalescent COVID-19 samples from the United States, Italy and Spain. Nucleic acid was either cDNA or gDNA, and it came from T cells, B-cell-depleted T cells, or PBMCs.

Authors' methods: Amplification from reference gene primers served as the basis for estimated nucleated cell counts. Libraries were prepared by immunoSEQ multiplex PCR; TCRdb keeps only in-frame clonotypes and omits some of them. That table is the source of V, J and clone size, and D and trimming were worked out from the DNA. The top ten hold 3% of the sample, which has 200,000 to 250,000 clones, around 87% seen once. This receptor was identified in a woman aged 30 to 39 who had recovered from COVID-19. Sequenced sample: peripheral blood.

CDR3 protein: CASNSGQGYEQYF. The CDR3 coding sequence is TGTGCCAGCAACTCGGGACAGGGCTACGAGCAGTACTTC. This sequence joins TRBV9 and TRBJ2-7; 9 bases are shared with TRBD1. This CDR3 spans 13 amino acids. V was pared by 6 bases and J by 3 bases, with 4 bases of the junction left unmatched. Germline CDR1 is SGDLS and CDR2 is YYNGEE.